This T cell receptor beta chain was observed in a study of shared clonotypes between healthy human individuals. The genomic DNA of each subset was split evenly across several immunoSEQ plates. In the authors' workflow: ImmunoSEQ output lacked quality scores and full-length reads, limiting matched filtering. The data were produced by immunoSEQ multiplex PCR, yet TCRdb's version contains in-frame clones alone and is incomplete. V, J and clone size were drawn from that table, and D and trimming were deduced from the DNA. The table records 1.5 million to 2.5 million clones, about 94% of them present only once. Study results and limitations: The study found lower generation probabilities in non-shared clonotypes than in those shared by all four donors. Rarefaction gave evidence that sorted-subset sequencing remained incomplete despite large depth.

For this clone: As yet, its antigen is unknown.

CD45RO-negative, CCR7-positively selected cells formed the naive CD8 fraction, excluding terminally differentiated effector memory CD45RA+ cells. V was shortened by 5 bases and J by 3 bases, with 15 bases between the two germline ends. Germline assignment: CDR1 MNHNY and CDR2 SVGAGI (reference sequence). There are 15 residues in the CDR3. This sequence originates from a man aged 18 to 30 in good health. The chain combines TRBV6-6 with TRBJ2-3, with D perhaps being TRBD1 or TRBD2 (5 bases each). Sequencing was performed on naive CD8+ T cells sorted from blood. The CDR3 spells CASSPYGAETDTQYF. In DNA, the CDR3 is TGTGCCAGCAGTCCGTACGGGGCAGAGACAGATACGCAGTATTTT.